The 3 T cell receptor beta chains below were found in one sample sequenced in a study of blood T cell repertoires in COVID-19. Repertoires were generated with immunoSEQ multiplex PCR, while TCRdb's copy carries only in-frame clones and drops some. The sample contains about 320,000 clones, 80% to 90% of which appear only once. The sample consisted of PBMCs or T cells enriched from blood (not recorded which). The receptors stem from a man aged 30 to 39 who had recovered from COVID-19.

The rearrangement uses TRBV28 and TRBJ1-6; 8 bases line up with TRBD1. Trimming removed 5 bases from V and 9 bases from J; junction bases left unmatched: 6. Per germline, CDR1 MDHEN and CDR2 SYDVKM. The CDR3 contains 14 residues. The CDR3 loop reads CASSPRQGSSPLHF. The CDR3 nucleotides are TGTGCCAGCAGTCCCAGACAGGGGTCTTCACCCCTCCACTTT. Supplemented by reference TRBV28 and TRBJ1-6, the full variable domain reads DVKVTQSSRYLVKRTGEKVFLECVQDMDHENMFWYRQDPGLGLRLIYFSYDVKMKEKGDIPEGYSVSREKKERFSLILESASTNQTSMYLCASSPRQGSSPLHFGNGTRLTVT.

This rearrangement joins TRBV5-1 to TRBJ1-1, with 7 bases fitting TRBD1. This CDR3 has 14 amino acids. Germline trimming cut 3 bases from V and 2 bases from J; bases unmatched to any gene: 4. Germline V gives CDR1 SGHRS, CDR2 YFSETQ. Here the CDR3 DNA reads TGCGCCAGCAGCTATGACAGGGCCAACACTGAAGCTTTCTTT. Its protein is CASSYDRANTEAFF.

The CDR3 spells CASTPTGGATEAFF. CDR3 coding DNA: TGTGCCAGCACCCCGACAGGGGGGGCCACTGAAGCTTTCTTT. V and J are TRBV7-9 and TRBJ1-1; 9 nucleotides match TRBD1. Germline V gene data show CDR1 as SEHNR and CDR2 as FQNEAQ (reference sequence). This CDR3 region has 14 residues. Germline trimming cut 7 bases from V and 4 bases from J; bases unmatched to any gene: 7.